Listed below are T cell receptor beta chains from one sample, sequenced in a study of T cell clonotyping in hematopoietic cell transplantation. Assay: immunoSEQ multiplex PCR; the TCRdb copy retains only in-frame clones and omits some. The table records tens of thousands of clones, about 95% of them present only once. Material for sequencing was peripheral blood mononuclear cells. The receptors derive from a man aged 30-40 years in good health. Some clones in this sample may be carry-over from other donors' samples. Both conserved end residues are part of each CDR3. The D gene is left open where the match is weak.

v_gene	j_gene	d_gene	len	CDR3nt	CDR3aa
TRBV5-1	TRBJ1-1	TRBD1	14	TGCGCCAGTGGACAGGGGCGCAGTCGGACTGAAGCTTTCTTT	CASGQGRSRTEAFF
TRBV5-4	TRBJ1-6	TRBD1	15	TGTGCCAGCAGCCCGGACAGGGTAGGCAATTCACCCCTCCACTTT	CASSPDRVGNSPLHF
TRBV10-3	TRBJ1-2	-	13	TGTGCCATCAGTGAGGCACAGTACTATGGCTACACCTTC	CAISEAQYYGYTF
TRBV4-3	TRBJ1-3	-	15	TGCGCCAGCAGCCAAGAACTTCCCCCTGGAAACACCATATATTTT	CASSQELPPGNTIYF
TRBV5-6	TRBJ2-3	-	14	TGTGCCAGCAGCTTGGGGGCCTCCACAGATACGCAGTATTTT	CASSLGASTDTQYF
TRBV7-3	TRBJ2-7	TRBD1	12	TGTGCCCCTTATACAGGGGCCTACGAGCAGTACTTC	CAPYTGAYEQYF
TRBV14	TRBJ2-3	-	16	TGTGCCAGCAGCCAAGTTGGGGGGATCCTCACAGATACGCAGTATTTT	CASSQVGGILTDTQYF
TRBV5-6	TRBJ1-5	-	16	TGTGCCAGCAGCTTACTCAGGGTCTCCGGCAATCAGCCCCAGCATTTT	CASSLLRVSGNQPQHF
TRBV6-1	TRBJ1-1	-	15	TGTGCCAGCAGTGAAACGAAGGGGAAGGGACCTGAAGCTTTCTTT	CASSETKGKGPEAFF
TRBV1	TRBJ2-1	-	18	TGCACCAGCAGCCAAGTGCGGGGGGGGAACCCCTCCTACAATGAGCAGTTCTTC	CTSSQVRGGNPSYNEQFF
TRBV19	TRBJ1-1	-	15	TGTGCCAGTAGCCCCCATTGGGGGGGGAACACTGAAGCTTTCTTT	CASSPHWGGNTEAFF
TRBV5-5	TRBJ2-7	-	13	TGTGCCAGCAGCGCCGACTCTTGGCGAGAGCAGTACTTC	CASSADSWREQYF
TRBV7-2	TRBJ1-1	TRBD1	14	TGTGCCAGCAGGTATAGACAGGGGGCCGGTGAAGCTTTCTTT	CASRYRQGAGEAFF
TRBV5-1	TRBJ1-2	TRBD1	15	TGCGCCAGCAGCTTAAAGGGACAGGGGAAAGATGGCTACACCTTC	CASSLKGQGKDGYTF
TRBV6-5	TRBJ2-1	TRBD2	16	TGTGCCAGCAGTTATAATAGCGGGGGGCTTTACAATGAGCAGTTCTTC	CASSYNSGGLYNEQFF
TRBV6-1	TRBJ1-5	-	16	TGTGCCAGCAGTGAAGCAATGGGGGGAGCAAATCAGCCCCAGCATTTT	CASSEAMGGANQPQHF
TRBV18	TRBJ2-1	TRBD2	18	TGTGCCAGCTCACCACGCCTAGCGGGAGTTTCCTCCTACAATGAGCAGTTCTTC	CASSPRLAGVSSYNEQFF
TRBV9	TRBJ2-7	-	14	TGTGCCAGCAGCCCGCGGGTTCCTTGGGACGAGCAGTACTTC	CASSPRVPWDEQYF